The clone carrying this T cell receptor beta chain was counted at least ten times. Its antigen is still unknown. Using RNA transcripts as the source, TCR beta CDR3 regions were amplified. Using the HTBI primer set, a first-round RT-PCR was run on the TCR CDR3. A single record per CDR3 protein comes from TCRdb applying MiXCR to the multiplex PCR reads. The table has 500,000 to 650,000 distinct CDR3 sequences, about 14% seen once. Patients were excluded because of uncontrolled infection, other autoimmune disease, pregnancy or lactation. Cells are PBMCs isolated from approximately 9.2 ml of fresh blood. The trim removed 0 bases at V and 4 bases at J, leaving 4 bases unmatched. The length of the CDR3 is 15 residues. Germline CDR1 and CDR2: SGHDN and FVKESK. The data were taken from a study of T cells in Graves' hyperthyroidism and ophthalmopathy. Findings and limits, study-wide: Ophthalmopathy stood apart from stable hyperthyroidism in a 13 V-J model. Blood also carried most thyroid clonotypes expanded above 0.001.

J is TRBJ2-5 and V is TRBV14; 8 bases are shared with TRBD1. The TCR originated in a woman between 45 and 65 years old with Graves' ophthalmopathy. The source material was blood. DNA of the CDR3: TGTGCCAGCAGCCAAGACGCAGGGGGCCGAGAGACCCAGTACTTC. Protein: CASSQDAGGRETQYF.